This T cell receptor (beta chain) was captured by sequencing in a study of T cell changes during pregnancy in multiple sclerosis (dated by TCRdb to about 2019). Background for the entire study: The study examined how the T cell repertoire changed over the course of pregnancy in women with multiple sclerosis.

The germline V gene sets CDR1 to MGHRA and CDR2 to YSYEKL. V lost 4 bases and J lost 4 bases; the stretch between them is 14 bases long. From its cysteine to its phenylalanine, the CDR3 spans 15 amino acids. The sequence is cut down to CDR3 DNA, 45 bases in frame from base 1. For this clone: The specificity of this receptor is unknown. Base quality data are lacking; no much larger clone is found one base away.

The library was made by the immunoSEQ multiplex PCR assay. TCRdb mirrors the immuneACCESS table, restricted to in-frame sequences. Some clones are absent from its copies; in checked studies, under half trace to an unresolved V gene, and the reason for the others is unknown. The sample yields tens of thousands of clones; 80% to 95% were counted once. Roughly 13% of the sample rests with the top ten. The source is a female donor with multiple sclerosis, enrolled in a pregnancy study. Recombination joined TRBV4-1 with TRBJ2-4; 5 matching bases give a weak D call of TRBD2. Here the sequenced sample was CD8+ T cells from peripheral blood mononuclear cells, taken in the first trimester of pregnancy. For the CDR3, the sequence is CASSPPVGEKNIQYF. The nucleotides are TGCGCCAGCAGCCCCCCTGTGGGAGAAAAAAACATTCAGTACTTC.